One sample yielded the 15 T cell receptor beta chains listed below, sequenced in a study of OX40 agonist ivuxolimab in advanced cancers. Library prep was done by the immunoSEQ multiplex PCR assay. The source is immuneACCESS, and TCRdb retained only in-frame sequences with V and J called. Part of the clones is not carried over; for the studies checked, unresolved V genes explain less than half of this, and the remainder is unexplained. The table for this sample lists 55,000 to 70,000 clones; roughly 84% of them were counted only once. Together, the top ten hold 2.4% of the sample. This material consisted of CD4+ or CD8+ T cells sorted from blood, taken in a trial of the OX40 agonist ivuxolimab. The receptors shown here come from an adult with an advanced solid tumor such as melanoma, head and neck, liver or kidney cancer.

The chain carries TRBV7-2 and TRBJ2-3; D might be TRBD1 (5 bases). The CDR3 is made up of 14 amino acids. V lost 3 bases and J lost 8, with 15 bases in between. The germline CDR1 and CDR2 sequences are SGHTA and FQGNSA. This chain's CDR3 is CASSLSGQGITQYF. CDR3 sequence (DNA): TGTGCCAGCAGCTTGTCAGGGCAGGGTATTACGCAGTATTTT.

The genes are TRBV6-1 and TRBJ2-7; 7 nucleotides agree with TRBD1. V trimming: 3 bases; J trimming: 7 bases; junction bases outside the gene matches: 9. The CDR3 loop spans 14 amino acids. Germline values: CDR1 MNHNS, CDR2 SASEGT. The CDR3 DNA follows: TGTGCCAGCAGTGACCCATGGACAGGTACGGAGCAGTACTTC. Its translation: CASSDPWTGTEQYF.

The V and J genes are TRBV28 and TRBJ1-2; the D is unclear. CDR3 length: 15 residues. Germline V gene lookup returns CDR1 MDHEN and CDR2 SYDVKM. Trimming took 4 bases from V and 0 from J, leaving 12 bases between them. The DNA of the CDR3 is TGTGCCAGCAGTTCCCAGTTAGCAGCTAACTATGGCTACACCTTC. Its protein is CASSSQLAANYGYTF.

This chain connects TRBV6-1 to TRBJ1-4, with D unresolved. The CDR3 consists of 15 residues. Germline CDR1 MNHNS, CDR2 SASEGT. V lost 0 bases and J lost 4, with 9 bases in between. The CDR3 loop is CASSEAWTYNEKLFF. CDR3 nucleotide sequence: TGTGCCAGCAGTGAAGCGTGGACGTATAATGAAAAACTGTTTTTT.

CDR3 in amino acids: CSANRVGEQFF. CDR3 bases: TGCAGTGCCAACCGCGTGGGTGAGCAGTTCTTC. The chain links TRBV20-1 to TRBJ2-1; D is unclear. Germline CDR1 and CDR2: DFQATT and SNEGSKA (reference sequence). The CDR3 contains 11 residues. The germline V and J ends were trimmed by 6 bases and 9 bases, with 12 bases remaining between them.

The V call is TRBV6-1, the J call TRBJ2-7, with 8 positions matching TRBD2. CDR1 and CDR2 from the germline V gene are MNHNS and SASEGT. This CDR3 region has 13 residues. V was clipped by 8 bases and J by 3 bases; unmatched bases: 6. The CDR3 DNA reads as TGTGCCAGCCGGGAGGGGGGGGGCTACGAGCAGTACTTC. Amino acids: CASREGGGYEQYF.

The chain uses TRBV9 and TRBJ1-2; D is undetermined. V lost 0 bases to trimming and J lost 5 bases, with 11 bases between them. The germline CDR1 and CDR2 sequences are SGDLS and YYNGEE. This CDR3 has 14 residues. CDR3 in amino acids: CASSVEGRFYGYTF. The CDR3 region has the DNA TGTGCCAGCAGCGTAGAGGGCAGGTTTTATGGCTACACCTTC.

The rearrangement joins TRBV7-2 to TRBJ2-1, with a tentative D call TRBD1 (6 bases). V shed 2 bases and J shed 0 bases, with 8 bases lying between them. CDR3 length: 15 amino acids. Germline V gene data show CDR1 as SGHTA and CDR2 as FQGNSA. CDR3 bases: TGTGCCAGCAGCTTAATAGGGGGCTCCTACAATGAGCAGTTCTTC. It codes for CASSLIGGSYNEQFF.

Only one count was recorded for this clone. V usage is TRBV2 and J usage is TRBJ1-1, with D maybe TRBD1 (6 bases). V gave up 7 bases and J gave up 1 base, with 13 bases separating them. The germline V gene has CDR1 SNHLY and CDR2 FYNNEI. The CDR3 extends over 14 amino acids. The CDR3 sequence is CASIGGNWNTEAFF. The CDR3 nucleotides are TGTGCCAGCATAGGGGGTAACTGGAACACTGAAGCTTTCTTT. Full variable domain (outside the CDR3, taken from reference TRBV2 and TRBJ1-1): EPEVTQTPSHQVTQMGQEVILRCVPISNHLYFYWYRQILGQKVEFLVSFYNNEISEKSEIFDDQFSVERPDGSNFTLKIRSTKLEDSAMYFCASIGGNWNTEAFFGQGTRLTVV.

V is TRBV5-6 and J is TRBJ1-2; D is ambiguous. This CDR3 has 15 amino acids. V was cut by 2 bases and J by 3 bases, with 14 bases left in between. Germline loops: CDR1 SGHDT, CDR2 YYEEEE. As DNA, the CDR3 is TGTGCCAGCAGCTTCCCGACACCGTGGGACTATGGCTACACCTTC. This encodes CASSFPTPWDYGYTF.

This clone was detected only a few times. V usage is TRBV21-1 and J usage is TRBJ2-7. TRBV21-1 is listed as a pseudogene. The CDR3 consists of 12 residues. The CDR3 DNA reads TGTGCCAGCAGCCAAAAAGGGTGCGAGCAGTACTTC. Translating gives CASSQKGCEQYF.

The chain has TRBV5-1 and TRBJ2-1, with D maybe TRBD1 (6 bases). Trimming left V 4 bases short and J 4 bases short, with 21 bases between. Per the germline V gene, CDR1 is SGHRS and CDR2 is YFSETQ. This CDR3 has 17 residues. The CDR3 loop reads CASSVNPGQRSYNEQFF. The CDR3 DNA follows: TGCGCCAGCAGCGTAAACCCCGGACAGCGATCATACAATGAGCAGTTCTTC.

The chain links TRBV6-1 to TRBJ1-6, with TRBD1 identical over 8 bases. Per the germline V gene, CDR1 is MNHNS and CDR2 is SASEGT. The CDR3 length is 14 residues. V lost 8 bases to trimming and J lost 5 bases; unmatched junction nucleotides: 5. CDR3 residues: CASRTGHDNSPLHF. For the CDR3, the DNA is TGTGCCAGCCGGACAGGGCATGATAATTCACCCCTCCACTTT.

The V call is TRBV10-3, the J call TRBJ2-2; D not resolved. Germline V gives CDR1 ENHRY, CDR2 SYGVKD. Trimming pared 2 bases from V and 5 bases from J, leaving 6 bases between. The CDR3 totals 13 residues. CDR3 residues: CAISEGLTGELFF. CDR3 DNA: TGTGCCATCAGTGAGGGCCTAACCGGGGAGCTGTTTTTT.

In DNA form, the CDR3 reads TGCAGCGTTGAAGATCGGGGGCTCCCTTCGGATGAGCAGTTCTTC. This sequence encodes CSVEDRGLPSDEQFF. The chain combines TRBV29-1 with TRBJ2-1, with D perhaps matching TRBD1 or TRBD2 (6 bases each). CDR3 length: 15 residues. Germline values: CDR1 SQVTM, CDR2 ANQGSEA. Trimming pared 0 bases from V and 8 bases from J, leaving 17 bases between.